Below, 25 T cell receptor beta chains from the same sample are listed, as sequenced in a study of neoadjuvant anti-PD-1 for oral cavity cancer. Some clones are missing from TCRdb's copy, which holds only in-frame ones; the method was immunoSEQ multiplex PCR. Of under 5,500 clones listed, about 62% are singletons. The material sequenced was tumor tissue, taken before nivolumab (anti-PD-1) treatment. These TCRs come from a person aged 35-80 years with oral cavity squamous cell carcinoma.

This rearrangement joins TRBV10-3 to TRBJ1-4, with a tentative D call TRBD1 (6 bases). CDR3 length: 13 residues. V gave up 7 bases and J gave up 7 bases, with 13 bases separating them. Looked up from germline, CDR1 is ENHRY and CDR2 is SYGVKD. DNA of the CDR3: TGTGCCATCACGGCAGGGGAGGGTGAAAAACTGTTTTTT. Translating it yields CAITAGEGEKLFF.

This chain's CDR3 is CASSVGGQETQYF. CDR3 in DNA: TGTGCCAGCAGTGTGGGGGGTCAAGAGACCCAGTACTTC. The V gene is TRBV2, the J gene TRBJ2-5, with D perhaps matching TRBD2 (6 bases). CDR1 and CDR2 from the germline V gene are SNHLY and FYNNEI. V gave up 4 bases and J gave up 2 bases, with 8 bases separating them. The CDR3 is 13 residues long.

Written as DNA, the CDR3 is TGTGCCAGCAGCTTGAACAGGGGCAACGAGCAGTACTTC. It yields the protein CASSLNRGNEQYF. V and J are TRBV11-2 and TRBJ2-7; 7 positions agree with TRBD1. CDR3 length equals 13 residues. Trimming removed 3 bases from V and 5 bases from J; junction bases left unmatched: 4. The germline V gene has CDR1 SGHAT and CDR2 FQNNGV.

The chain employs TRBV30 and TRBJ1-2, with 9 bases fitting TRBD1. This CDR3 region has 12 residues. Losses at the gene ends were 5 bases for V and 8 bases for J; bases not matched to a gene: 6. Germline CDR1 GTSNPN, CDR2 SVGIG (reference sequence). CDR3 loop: CAWLRDREGYTF. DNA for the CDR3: TGTGCCTGGCTCCGGGACAGGGAAGGCTACACCTTC.

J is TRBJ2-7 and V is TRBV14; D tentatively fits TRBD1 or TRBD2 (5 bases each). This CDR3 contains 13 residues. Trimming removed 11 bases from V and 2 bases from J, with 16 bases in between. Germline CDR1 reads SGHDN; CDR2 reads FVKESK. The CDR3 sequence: CAHKSEGPYEQYF. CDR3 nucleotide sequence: TGTGCCCACAAATCCGAGGGGCCCTACGAGCAGTACTTC.

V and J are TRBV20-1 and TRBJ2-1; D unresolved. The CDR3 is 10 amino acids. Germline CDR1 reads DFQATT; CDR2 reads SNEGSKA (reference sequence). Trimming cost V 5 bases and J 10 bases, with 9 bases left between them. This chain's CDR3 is CSAGEAEQFF. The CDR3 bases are TGCAGTGCTGGGGAAGCGGAGCAGTTCTTC.

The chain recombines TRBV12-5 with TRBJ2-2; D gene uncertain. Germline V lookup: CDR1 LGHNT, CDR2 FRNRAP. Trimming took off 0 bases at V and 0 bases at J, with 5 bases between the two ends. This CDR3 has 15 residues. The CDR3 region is CASGLVQSNTGELFF. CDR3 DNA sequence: TGTGCTAGTGGTTTGGTACAATCGAACACCGGGGAGCTGTTTTTT.

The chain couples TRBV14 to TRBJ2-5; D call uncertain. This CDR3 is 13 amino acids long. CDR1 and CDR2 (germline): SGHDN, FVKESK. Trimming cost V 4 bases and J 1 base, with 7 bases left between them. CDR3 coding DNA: TGTGCCAGCAGCCTGGCCCCCCAAGAGACCCAGTACTTC. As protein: CASSLAPQETQYF.

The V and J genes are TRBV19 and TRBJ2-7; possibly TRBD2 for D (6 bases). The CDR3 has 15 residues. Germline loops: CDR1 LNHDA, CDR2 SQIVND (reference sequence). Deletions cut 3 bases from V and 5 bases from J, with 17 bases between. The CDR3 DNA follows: TGTGCCAGTAGTATGTATAGCTCTGGCGGGGACGAGCAGTACTTC. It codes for CASSMYSSGGDEQYF.

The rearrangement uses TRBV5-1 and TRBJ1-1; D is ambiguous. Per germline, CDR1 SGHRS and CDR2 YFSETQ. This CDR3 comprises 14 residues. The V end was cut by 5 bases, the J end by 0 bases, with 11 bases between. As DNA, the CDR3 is TGCGCCAGCAGTAATCAGGCTATGAACACTGAAGCTTTCTTT. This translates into CASSNQAMNTEAFF. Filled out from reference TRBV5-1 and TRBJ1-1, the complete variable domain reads KAGVTQTPRYLIKTRGQQVTLSCSPISGHRSVSWYQQTPGQGLQFLFEYFSETQRNKGNFPGRFSGRQFSNSRSEMNVSTLELGDSALYLCASSNQAMNTEAFFGQGTRLTVV.

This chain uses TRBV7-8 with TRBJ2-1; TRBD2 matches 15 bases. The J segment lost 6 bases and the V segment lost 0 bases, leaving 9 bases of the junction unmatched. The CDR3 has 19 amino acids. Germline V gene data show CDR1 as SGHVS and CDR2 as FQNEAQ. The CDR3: CASSLAPGLAGGRFNEQFF. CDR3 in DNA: TGTGCCAGCAGCTTAGCCCCGGGACTAGCGGGAGGTAGGTTCAATGAGCAGTTCTTC.

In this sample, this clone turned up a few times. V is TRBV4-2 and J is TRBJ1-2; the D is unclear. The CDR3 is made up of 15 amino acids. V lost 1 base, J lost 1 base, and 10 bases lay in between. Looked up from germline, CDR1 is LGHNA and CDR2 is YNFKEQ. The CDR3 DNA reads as TGTGCCAGCAGCCAAGCTAACAGTAATAACTATGGCTACACCTTC. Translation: CASSQANSNNYGYTF.

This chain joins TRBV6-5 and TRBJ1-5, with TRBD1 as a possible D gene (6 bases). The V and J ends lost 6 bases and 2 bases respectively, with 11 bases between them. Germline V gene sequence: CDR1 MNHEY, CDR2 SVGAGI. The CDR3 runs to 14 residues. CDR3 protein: CASRTTGRNQPQHF. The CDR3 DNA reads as TGTGCCAGCAGGACAACAGGGCGCAATCAGCCCCAGCATTTT.

Written as DNA, the CDR3 is TGTGCCAGCAGCCCAACCTCACGCCAGCCCCAGCATTTT. Translating gives CASSPTSRQPQHF. The rearrangement links TRBV7-9 to TRBJ1-5; D gene unclear. Per germline, CDR1 SEHNR and CDR2 FQNEAQ (reference sequence). This CDR3 region has 13 residues. The V and J ends lost 5 bases and 7 bases respectively, with 12 bases between them.

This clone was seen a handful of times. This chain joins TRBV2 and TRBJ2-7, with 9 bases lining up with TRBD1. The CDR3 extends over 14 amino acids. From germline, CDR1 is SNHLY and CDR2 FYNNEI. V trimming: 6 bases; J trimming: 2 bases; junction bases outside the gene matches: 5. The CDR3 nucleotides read TGTGCCAGCAGGAGGACAGGGGCGGCCTACGAGCAGTACTTC. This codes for CASRRTGAAYEQYF.

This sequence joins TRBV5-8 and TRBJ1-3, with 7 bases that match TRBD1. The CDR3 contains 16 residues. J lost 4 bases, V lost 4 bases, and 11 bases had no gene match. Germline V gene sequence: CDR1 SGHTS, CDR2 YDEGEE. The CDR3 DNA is TGTGCCAGCAGCCCCCGGACAGGCCTCGCCGGAAACACCATATATTTT. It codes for CASSPRTGLAGNTIYF.

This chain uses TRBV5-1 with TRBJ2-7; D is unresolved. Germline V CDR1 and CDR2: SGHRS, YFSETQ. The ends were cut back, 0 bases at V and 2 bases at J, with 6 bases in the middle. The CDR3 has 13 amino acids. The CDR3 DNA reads TGCGCCAGCAGCTTGGACAGAGCCTACGAGCAGTACTTC. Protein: CASSLDRAYEQYF.

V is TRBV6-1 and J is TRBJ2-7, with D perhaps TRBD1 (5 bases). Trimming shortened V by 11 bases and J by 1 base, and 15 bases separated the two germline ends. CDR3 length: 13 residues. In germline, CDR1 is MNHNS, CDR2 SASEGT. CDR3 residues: CAGQDGRSYEQYF. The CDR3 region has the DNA TGTGCCGGACAAGACGGACGATCCTACGAGCAGTACTTC.

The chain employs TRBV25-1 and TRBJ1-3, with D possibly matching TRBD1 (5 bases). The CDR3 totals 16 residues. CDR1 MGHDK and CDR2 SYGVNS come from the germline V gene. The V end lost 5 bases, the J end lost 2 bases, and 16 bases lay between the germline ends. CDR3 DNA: TGTGCCAGCAGTACTAACAGGTTATTCGCTGGAAACACCATATATTTT. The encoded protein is CASSTNRLFAGNTIYF.

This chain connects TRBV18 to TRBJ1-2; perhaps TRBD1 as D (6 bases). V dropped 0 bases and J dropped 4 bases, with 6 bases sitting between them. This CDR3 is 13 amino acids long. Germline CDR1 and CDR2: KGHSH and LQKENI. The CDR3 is CASSPPGGYGYTF. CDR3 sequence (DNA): TGTGCCAGCTCACCACCAGGGGGCTATGGCTACACCTTC.

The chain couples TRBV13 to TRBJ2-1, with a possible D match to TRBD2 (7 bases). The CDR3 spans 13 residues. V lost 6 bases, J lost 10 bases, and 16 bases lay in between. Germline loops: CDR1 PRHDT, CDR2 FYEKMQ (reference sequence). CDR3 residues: CASRPRGGVEQFF. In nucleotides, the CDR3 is TGTGCCAGCAGACCCAGGGGAGGGGTAGAGCAGTTCTTC.

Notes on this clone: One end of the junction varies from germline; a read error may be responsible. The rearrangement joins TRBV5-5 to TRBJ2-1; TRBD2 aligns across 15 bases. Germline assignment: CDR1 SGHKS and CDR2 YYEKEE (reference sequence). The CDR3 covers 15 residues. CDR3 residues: CASSSGLAGGPRRVF. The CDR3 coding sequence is TGTGCCAGCAGTTCTGGACTAGCGGGGGGGCCCCGGCGGGTCTTC.

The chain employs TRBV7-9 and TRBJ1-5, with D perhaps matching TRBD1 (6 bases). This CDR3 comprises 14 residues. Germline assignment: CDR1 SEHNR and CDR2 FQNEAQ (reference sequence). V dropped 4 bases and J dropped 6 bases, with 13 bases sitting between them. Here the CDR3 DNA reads TGTGCCAGCAGCTGGGGACACTCAGCTCAGCCCCAGCATTTT. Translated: CASSWGHSAQPQHF.

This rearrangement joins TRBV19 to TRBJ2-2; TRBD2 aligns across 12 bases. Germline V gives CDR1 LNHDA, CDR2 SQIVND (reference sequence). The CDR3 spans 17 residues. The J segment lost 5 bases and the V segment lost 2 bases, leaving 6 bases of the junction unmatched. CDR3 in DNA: TGTGCCAGTAGTATAAAACTAGCGGGGGGCCTGACCGGGGAGCTGTTTTTT. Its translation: CASSIKLAGGLTGELFF.

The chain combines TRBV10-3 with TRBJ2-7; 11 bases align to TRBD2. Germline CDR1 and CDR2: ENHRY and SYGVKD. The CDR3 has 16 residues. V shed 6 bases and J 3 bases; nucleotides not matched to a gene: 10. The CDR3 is CAISSPGLADYYEQYF. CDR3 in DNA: TGTGCCATCAGCTCGCCGGGACTAGCGGATTACTACGAGCAGTACTTC.